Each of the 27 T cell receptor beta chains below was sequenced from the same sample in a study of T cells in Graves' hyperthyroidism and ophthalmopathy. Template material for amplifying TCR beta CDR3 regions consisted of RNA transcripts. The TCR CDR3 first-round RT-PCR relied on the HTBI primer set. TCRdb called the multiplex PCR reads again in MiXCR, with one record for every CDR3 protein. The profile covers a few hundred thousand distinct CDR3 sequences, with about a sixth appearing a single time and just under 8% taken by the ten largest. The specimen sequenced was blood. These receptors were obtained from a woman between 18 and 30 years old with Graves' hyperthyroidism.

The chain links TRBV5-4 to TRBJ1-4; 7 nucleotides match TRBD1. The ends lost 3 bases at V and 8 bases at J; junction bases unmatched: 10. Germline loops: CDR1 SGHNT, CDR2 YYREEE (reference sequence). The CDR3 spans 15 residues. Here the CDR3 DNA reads TGTGCCAGCAGCTCCGTCCGGGACAGTAGGGAAAAACTGTTTTTT. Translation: CASSSVRDSREKLFF.

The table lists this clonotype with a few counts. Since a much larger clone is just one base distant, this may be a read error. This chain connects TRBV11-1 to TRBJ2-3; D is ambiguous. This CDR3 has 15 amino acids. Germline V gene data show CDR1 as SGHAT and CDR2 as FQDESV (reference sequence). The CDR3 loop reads CTSSLAADITDTQYF. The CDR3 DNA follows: TGTACCAGCAGCTTAGCCGCTGATATCACAGATACGCAGTATTTT.

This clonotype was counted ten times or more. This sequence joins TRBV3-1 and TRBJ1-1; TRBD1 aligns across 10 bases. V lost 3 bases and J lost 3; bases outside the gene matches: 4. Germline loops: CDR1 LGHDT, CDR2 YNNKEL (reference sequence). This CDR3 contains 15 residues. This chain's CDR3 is CASSHATGGYTEAFF. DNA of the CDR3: TGTGCCAGCAGCCACGCGACAGGGGGCTACACTGAAGCTTTCTTT.

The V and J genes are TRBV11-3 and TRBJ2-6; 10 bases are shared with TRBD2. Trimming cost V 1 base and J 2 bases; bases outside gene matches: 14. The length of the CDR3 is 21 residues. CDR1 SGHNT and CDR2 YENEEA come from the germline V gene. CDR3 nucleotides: TGTGCCAGCAGCTTAGGGAAGCTAGCGGGAGCAAATAGCCCTGGGGCCAACGTCCTGACTTTC. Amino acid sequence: CASSLGKLAGANSPGANVLTF.

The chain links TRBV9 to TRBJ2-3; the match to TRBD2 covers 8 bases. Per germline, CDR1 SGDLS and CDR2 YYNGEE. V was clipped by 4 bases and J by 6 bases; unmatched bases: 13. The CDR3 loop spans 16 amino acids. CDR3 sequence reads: CASSSTGGLAYDTQYF. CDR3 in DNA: TGTGCCAGCAGCTCCACCGGTGGACTAGCATACGATACGCAGTATTTT.

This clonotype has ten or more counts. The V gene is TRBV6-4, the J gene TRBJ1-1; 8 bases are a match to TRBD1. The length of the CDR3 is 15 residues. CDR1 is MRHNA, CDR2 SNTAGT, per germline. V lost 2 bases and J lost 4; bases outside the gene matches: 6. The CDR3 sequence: CASSDTRTGSTEAFF. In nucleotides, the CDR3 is TGTGCCAGCAGTGACACTAGGACAGGGTCCACTGAAGCTTTCTTT.

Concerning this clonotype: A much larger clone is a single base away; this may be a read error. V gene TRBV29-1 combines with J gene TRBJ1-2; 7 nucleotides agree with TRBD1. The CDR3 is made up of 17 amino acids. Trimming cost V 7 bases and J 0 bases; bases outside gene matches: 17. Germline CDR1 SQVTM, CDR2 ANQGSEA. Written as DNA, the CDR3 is TGCAGCGCTCTCAAGGGAGGGGGCAGGACTGCTAACTATGGCTACACCTTC. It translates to CSALKGGGRTANYGYTF.

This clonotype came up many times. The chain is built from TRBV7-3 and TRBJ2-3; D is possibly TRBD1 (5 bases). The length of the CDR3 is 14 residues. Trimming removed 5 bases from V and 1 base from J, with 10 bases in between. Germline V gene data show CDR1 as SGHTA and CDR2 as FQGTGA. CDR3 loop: CASSRQIGTDTQYF. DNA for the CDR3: TGTGCCAGCAGCCGACAGATAGGCACAGATACGCAGTATTTT. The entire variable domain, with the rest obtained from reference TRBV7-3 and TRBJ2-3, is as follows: GAGVSQTPSNKVTEKGKYVELRCDPISGHTALYWYRQSLGQGPEFLIYFQGTGAADDSGLPNDRFFAVRPEGSVSTLKIQRTERGDSAVYLCASSRQIGTDTQYFGPGTRLTVL.

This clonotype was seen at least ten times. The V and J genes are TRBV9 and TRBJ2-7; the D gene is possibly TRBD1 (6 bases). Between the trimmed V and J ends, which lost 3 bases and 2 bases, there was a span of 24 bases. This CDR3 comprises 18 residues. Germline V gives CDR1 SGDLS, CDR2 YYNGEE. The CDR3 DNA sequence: TGTGCCAGCAGCGCTAGCCCCGGGACACCGGGGATGGCCTACGAGCAGTACTTC. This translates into CASSASPGTPGMAYEQYF.

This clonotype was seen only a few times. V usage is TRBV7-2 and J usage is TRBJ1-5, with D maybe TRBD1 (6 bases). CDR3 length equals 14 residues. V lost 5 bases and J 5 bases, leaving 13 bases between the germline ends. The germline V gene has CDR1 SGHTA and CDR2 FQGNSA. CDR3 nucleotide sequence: TGTGCCAGCAGCCGAACAGGGAGGGATCAGCCCCAGCATTTT. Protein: CASSRTGRDQPQHF.

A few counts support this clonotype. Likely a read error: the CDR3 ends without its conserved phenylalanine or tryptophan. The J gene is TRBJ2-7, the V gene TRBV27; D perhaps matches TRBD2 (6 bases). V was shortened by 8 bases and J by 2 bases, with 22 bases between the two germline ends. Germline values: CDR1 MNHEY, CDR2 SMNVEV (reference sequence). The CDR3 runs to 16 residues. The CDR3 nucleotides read TGTGCCAGCTCTTCCACTGGGGGGACCCGGGCCTACGAGCAGTACCTC. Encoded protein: CASSSTGGTRAYEQYL.

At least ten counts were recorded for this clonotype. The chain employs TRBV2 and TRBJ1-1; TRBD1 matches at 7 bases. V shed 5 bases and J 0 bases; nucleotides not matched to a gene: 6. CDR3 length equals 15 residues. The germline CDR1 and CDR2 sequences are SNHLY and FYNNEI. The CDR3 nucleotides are TGTGCCAGCAGTCGGAGACAGGGCATGAACACTGAAGCTTTCTTT. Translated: CASSRRQGMNTEAFF.

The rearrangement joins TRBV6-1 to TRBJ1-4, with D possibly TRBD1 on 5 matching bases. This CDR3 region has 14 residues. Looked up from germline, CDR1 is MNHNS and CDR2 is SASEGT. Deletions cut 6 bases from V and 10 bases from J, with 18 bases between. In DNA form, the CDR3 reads TGTGCCAGCAGAAGACCCGCTAGGGGTGGAAAACTGTTTTTT. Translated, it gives CASRRPARGGKLFF.

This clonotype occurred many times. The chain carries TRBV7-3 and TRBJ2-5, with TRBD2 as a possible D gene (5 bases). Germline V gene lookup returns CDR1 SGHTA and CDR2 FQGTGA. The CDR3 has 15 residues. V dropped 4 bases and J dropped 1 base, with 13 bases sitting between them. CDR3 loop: CASSSSDRGQETQYF. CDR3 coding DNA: TGTGCCAGCAGCTCCTCCGACCGGGGCCAAGAGACCCAGTACTTC.

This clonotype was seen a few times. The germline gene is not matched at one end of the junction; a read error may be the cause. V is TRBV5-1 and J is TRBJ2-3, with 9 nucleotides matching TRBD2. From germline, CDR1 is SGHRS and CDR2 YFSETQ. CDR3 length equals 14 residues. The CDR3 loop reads CASSPRTSVDTQYF. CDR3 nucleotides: TGTGCCAGCAGCCCTCGGACTAGCGTGGATACGCAGTATTTT.

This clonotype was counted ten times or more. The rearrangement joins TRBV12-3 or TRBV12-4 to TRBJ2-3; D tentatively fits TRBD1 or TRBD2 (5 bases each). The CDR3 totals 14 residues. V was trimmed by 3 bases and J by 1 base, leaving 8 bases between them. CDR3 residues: CASSFLGGTDTQYF. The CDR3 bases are TGTGCCAGCAGTTTCCTGGGGGGCACAGATACGCAGTATTTT.

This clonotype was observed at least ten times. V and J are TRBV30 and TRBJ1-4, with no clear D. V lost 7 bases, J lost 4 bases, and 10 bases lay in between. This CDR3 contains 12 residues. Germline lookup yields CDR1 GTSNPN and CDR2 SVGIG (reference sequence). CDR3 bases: TGTGCCTTCCGGCACCTTAATGAAAAACTGTTTTTT. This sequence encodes CAFRHLNEKLFF.

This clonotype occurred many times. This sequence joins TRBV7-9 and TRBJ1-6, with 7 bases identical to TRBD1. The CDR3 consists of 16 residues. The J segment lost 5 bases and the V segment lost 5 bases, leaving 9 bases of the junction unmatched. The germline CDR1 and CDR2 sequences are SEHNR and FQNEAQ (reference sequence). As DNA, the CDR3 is TGTGCCAGCAGCGACGCCGGGACAGATAATAATTCACCCCTCCACTTT. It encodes CASSDAGTDNNSPLHF.

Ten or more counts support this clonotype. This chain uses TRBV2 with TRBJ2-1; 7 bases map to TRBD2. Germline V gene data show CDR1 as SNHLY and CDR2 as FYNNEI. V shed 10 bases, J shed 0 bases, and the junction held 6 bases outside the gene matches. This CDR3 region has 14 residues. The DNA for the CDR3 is TGTGCCAAAAAGGGGAGGGGCTCCTACAATGAGCAGTTCTTC. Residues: CAKKGRGSYNEQFF.

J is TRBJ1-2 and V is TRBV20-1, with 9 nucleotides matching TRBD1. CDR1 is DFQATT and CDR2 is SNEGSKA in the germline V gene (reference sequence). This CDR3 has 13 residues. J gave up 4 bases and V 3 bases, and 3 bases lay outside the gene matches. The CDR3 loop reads CSARGQGGYGYTF. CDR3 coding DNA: TGCAGTGCTAGGGGACAGGGCGGCTATGGCTACACCTTC.

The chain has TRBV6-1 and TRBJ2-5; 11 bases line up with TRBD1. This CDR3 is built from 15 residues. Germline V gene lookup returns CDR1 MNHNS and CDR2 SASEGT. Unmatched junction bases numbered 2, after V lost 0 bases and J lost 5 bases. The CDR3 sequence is CASSEAGTGGETQYF. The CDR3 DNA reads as TGTGCCAGCAGTGAAGCCGGGACAGGGGGTGAGACCCAGTACTTC.

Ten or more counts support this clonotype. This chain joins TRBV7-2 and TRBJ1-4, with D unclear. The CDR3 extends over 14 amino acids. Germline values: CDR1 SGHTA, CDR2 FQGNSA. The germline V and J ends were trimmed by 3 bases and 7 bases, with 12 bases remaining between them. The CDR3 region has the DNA TGTGCCAGCAGCTTTATCGGGGAAGGTGAAAAACTGTTTTTT. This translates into CASSFIGEGEKLFF.

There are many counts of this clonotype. DNA for the CDR3: TGCAGTGCCAGTACTTCTGGGGCCAACGTCCTGACTTTC. This gives the protein CSASTSGANVLTF. The chain is built from TRBV20-1 and TRBJ2-6, with D hard to call. CDR1 DFQATT and CDR2 SNEGSKA come from the germline V gene (reference sequence). V was pared by 6 bases and J by 1 base, with 7 bases between. The CDR3 consists of 13 residues.

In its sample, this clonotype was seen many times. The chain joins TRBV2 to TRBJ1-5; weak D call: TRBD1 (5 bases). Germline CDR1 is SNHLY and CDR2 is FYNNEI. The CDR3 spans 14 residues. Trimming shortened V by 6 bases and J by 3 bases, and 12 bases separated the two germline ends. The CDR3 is CASRPGLINQPQHF. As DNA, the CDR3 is TGTGCCAGCAGACCAGGGTTGATCAATCAGCCCCAGCATTTT.

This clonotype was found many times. The CDR3 sequence is CASRPSLGVNSNQPQHF. The CDR3 DNA reads as TGTGCCAGCAGACCCTCCCTGGGGGTTAATAGCAATCAGCCCCAGCATTTT. V and J are TRBV6-1 and TRBJ1-5, with D possibly TRBD1 on 5 matching bases. The V gene lost 6 bases and the J gene lost 0 bases, with 18 bases spanning the gap. Germline CDR1 reads MNHNS; CDR2 reads SASEGT. The CDR3 loop spans 17 amino acids.

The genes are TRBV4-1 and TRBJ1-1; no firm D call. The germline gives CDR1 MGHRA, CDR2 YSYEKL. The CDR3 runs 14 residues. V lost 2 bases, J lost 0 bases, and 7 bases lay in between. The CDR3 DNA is TGCGCCAGCAGCCAATTGACCGTGAACACTGAAGCTTTCTTT. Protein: CASSQLTVNTEAFF.

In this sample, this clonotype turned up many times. CDR3 amino acids: CASSRRDVGTYGYTF. Here the CDR3 DNA reads TGTGCCAGCAGTCGCCGGGACGTAGGAACCTATGGCTACACCTTC. This sequence joins TRBV7-8 and TRBJ1-2; D may be TRBD1 (5 bases). The germline CDR1 and CDR2 sequences are SGHVS and FQNEAQ. V shed 6 bases and J shed 4 bases, with 18 bases lying between them. The CDR3 covers 15 residues.